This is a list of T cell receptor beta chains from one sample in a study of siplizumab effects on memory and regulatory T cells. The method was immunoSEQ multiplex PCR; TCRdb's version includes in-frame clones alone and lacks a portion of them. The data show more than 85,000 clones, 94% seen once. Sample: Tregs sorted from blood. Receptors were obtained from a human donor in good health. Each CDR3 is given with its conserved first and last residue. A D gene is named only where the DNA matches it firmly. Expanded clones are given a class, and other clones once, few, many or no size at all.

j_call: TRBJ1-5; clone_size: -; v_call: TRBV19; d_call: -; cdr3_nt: TGTGCCAGTAGTATAGCCCGGGTCACGAATCAGCCCCAGCATTTT; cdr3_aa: CASSIARVTNQPQHF
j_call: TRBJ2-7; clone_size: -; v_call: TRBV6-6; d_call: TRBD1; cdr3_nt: TGTGCCAGCAGTTACTTTGACAGGGTCTACGAGCAGTACTTC; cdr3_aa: CASSYFDRVYEQYF
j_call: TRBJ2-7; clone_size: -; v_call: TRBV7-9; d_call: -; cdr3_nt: TGTGCCAGCAGCTTAGAGGGCCGGCTTGGGTACGAGCAGTACTTC; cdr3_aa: CASSLEGRLGYEQYF
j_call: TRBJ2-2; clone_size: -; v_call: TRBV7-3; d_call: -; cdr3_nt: TGTGCCAGCAGCCCAAAGGGTTACACCGGGGAGCTGTTTTTT; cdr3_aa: CASSPKGYTGELFF
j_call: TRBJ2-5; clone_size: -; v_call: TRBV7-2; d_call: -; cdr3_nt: TGTGCCAGCAGCTTACTTTTTAGCGGCCAAGAGACCCAGTACTTC; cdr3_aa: CASSLLFSGQETQYF
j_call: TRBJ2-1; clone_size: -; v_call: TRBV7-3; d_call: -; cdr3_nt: TGTGCCAGCAGCCCCGGGGCTAACAATGAGCAGTTCTTC; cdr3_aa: CASSPGANNEQFF
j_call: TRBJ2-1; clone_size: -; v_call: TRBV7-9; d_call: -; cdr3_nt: TGTGCCAGCAGCTTCCGGGACACCTGGATCTATGAGCAGTTCTTC; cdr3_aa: CASSFRDTWIYEQFF
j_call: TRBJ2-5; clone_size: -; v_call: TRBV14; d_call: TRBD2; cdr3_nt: TGTGCCAGCAGCGTATGGAGATCGGGGACTAGCGGAGGGGAGACCCAGTACTTC; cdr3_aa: CASSVWRSGTSGGETQYF
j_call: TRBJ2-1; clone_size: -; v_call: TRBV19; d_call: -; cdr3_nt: TGTGCCAGTAGTAATAGCGGGACAGCGCTATTGAGCTCCTACAATGAGCAGTTCTTC; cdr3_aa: CASSNSGTALLSSYNEQFF
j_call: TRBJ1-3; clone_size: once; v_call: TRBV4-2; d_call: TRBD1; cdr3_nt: TGTGCCAGCAGCCAAGCGAGGGACAGGGCAAACACCATATATTTT; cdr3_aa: CASSQARDRANTIYF
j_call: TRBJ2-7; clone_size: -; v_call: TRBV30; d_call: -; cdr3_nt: TGTGCCTGGAGTGTACACCTTTCTGGGGACGAGCAGTACTTC; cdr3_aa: CAWSVHLSGDEQYF
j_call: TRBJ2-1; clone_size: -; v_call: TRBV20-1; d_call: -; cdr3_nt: TGCAGTGCTAGACTAGCGGAGCAGTTCTTC; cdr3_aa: CSARLAEQFF
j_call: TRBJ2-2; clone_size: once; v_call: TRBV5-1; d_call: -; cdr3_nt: TGCGCCAGCAGCTTGAGTGTCGGAACCACGAACACCGGGGAGCTGTTTTTT; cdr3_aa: CASSLSVGTTNTGELFF
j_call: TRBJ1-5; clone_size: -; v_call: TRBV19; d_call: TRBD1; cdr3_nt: TGTGCCAGTAGTATAAGAGTCGGACAGGGGGCGGTTGAGCCCCAGCATTTT; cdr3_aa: CASSIRVGQGAVEPQHF
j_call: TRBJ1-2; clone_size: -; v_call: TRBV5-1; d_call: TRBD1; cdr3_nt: TGCGCCAGCGCTATGTGGGACAGGCGTAACTATGGCTACACCTTC; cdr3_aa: CASAMWDRRNYGYTF
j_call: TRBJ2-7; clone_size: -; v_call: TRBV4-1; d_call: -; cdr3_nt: TGCGCCAGCAGCCAGGCCGGGCGCGAGCAGTACTTC; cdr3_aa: CASSQAGREQYF
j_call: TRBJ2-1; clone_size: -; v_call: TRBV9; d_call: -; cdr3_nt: TGTGCCAGCAGCGTAGACCCCCAAACTAGAGCCGGACGCAATGAGCAGTTCTTC; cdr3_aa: CASSVDPQTRAGRNEQFF
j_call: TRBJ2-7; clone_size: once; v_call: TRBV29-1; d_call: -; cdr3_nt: TGCAGCGTTGAAGTAGGACTAATAAGCTCCTACGAGCAGTACTTC; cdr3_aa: CSVEVGLISSYEQYF
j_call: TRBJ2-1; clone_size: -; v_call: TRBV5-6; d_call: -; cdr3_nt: TGTGCCAGCAGCTTCGGACTACGCCAGGGCCTGTTCTTC; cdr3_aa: CASSFGLRQGLFF
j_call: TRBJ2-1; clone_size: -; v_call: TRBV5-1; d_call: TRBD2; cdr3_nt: TGCGCCAGCAGCTCCGCGGGAGTCCCATACAATGAGCAGTTCTTC; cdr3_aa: CASSSAGVPYNEQFF
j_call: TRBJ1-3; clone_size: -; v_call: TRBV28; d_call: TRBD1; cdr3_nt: TGTGCCAGCGCTTCGAGACAGGGGCTACACTTGTTCTCTGGAAACACCATATATTTT; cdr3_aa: CASASRQGLHLFSGNTIYF
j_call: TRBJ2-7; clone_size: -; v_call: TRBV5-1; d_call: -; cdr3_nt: TGCGCCAGCAGCTCGGGGCGGACAGAGGACTACGAGCAGTACTTC; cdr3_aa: CASSSGRTEDYEQYF
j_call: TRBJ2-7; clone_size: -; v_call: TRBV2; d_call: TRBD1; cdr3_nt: TGTGCCAGCAGTCGGTCCGCAGGGGGAAAGCAGTACTTC; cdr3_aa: CASSRSAGGKQYF
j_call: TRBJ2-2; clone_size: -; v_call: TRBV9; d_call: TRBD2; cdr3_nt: TGTGCCAGCAGCGTAGGGACTAGCGGGAGGAGTCGCACCGGGGAGCTGTTTTTT; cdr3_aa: CASSVGTSGRSRTGELFF
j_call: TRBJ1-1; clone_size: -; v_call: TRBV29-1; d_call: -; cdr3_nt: TGCAGCGTTGAAGGCGAGGTGAACACTGAAGCTTTCTTT; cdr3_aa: CSVEGEVNTEAFF
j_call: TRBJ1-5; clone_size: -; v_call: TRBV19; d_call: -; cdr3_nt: TGTGCCAGTAGTATTGGGAGTCGGCCCCAGCATTTT; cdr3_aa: CASSIGSRPQHF
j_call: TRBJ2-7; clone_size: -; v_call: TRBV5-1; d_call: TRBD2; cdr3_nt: TGCGCCAGCAGTTCCAGCCCTAGCGGGAGAGTCGAGCAGTACTTC; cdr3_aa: CASSSSPSGRVEQYF
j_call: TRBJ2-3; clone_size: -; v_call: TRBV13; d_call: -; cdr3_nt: TGTGCCAGCACCTTCCAGACCGGGCCCCACTACACAGATACGCAGTATTTT; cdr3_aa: CASTFQTGPHYTDTQYF
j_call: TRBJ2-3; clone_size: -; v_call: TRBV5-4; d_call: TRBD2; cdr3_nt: TGTGCCAGCAGCCACCCTATAGCGGGGCCAGATACGCAGTATTTT; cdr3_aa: CASSHPIAGPDTQYF
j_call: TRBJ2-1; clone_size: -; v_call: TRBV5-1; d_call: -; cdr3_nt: TGCGCCAGCAGCCCCGGACTGACGGCCAGCGAAGAGTTCTTC; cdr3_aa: CASSPGLTASEEFF
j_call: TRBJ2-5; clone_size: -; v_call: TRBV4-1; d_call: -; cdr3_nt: TGCGCCAGCAGCCAAGGAGGGCGCCCCCGGGTAGAGACCCAGTACTTC; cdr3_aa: CASSQGGRPRVETQYF
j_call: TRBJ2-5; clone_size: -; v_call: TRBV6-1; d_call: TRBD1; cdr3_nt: TGTGCCAGCAGTACCGGGACAGGGTTAGAGACCCAGTACTTC; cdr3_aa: CASSTGTGLETQYF
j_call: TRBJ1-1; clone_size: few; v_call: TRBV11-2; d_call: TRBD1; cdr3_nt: TGTGCCAGCAGCCGAGAACTGACAGGGTACGCTGAAGCTTTCTTT; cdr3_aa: CASSRELTGYAEAFF
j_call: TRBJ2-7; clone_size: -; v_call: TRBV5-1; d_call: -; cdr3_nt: TGCGCCAGCAGCTTGGCCCTACCCCTAACAGGGTTCTCCTCCTACGAGCAGTACTTC; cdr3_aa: CASSLALPLTGFSSYEQYF
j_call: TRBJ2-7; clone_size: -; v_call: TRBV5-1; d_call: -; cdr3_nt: TGCGCCAGCAGCTTGGATCCGGGCTCCTACGAGCAGTACTTC; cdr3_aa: CASSLDPGSYEQYF
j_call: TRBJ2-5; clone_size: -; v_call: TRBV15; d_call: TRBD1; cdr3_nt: TGTGCCACCAGCAGAGGACAGGGGGGGACCCAGTACTTC; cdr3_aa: CATSRGQGGTQYF
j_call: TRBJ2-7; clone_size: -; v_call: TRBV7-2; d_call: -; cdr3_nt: TGTGCCAGCAGCTTAGTGGGGGTTCGCGAGCAGTACTTC; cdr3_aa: CASSLVGVREQYF
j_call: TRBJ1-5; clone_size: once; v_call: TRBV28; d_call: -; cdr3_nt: TGTGCCAGCACCAAGAGCATAAGAGGTCAGCCCCAGCATTTT; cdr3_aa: CASTKSIRGQPQHF
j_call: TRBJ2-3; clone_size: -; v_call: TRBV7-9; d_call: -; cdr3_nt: TGTGCCAGCAGCTTAGTTAGTACAGATACGCAGTATTTT; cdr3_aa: CASSLVSTDTQYF
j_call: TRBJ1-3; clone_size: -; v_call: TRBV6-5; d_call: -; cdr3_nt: TGTGCCAGCAGGCCGCCAGGGATCGGAAACACCATATATTTT; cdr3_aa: CASRPPGIGNTIYF
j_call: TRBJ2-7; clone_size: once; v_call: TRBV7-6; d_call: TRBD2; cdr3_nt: TGTGCCAGCAGCTCTACTAGCGCGACCTACGAGCAGTACTTC; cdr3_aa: CASSSTSATYEQYF
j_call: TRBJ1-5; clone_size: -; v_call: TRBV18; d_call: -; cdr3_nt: TGTGCCAGCTCACCACGACCAGGGAATCAGCCCCAGCATTTT; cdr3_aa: CASSPRPGNQPQHF
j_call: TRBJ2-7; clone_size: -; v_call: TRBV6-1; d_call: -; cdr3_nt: TGTGCCAGCAGTGAAGGTCGGCAGAGCTACGAGCAGTACTTC; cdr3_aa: CASSEGRQSYEQYF
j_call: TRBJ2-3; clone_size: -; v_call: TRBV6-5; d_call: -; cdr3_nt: TGTGCCAGCAGTTACGGGCCGGGCACAGATACGCAGTATTTT; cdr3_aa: CASSYGPGTDTQYF
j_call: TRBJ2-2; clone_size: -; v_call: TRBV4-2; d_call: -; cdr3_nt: TGTGCCAGCAGCCACACCGGGGAGCTGTTTTTT; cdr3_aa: CASSHTGELFF
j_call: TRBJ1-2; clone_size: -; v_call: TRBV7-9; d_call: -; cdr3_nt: TGTGCCAGCAGCTTAGTTGGAGGGGATAACTATGGCTACACCTTC; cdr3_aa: CASSLVGGDNYGYTF
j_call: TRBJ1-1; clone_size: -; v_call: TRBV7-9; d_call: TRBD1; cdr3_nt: TGTGCCAGCAGCAAAACAGGGGGCGAAGGGCTAGCTTTCTTT; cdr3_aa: CASSKTGGEGLAFF
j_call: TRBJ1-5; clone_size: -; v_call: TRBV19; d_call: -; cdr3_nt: TGTGCCAGTAGAAGGACAGCTGGAAACAATCAGCCCCAGCATTTT; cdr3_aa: CASRRTAGNNQPQHF
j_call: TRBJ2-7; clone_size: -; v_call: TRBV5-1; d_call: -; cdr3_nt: TGCGCCAGCAGCTTGGGCGACGAGCAGTACTTC; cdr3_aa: CASSLGDEQYF
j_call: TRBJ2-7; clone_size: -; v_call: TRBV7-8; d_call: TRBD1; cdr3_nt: TGTGCCAGCAGCCCTGCGACAGGGGGTGGCTACGAGCAGTACTTC; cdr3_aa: CASSPATGGGYEQYF
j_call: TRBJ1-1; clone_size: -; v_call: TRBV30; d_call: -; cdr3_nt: TGTGCCTGGAGTACCGTGGCGGTCGGGAACACTGAAGCTTTCTTT; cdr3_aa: CAWSTVAVGNTEAFF
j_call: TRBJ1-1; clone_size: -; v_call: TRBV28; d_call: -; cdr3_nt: TGTGCCAGCAGCCAGCCTTCCGGGACTCGGACTTTCTTT; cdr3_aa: CASSQPSGTRTFF
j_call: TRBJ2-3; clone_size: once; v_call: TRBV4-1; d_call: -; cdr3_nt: TGCGCCAGCAGCCCTAAGGCACCCCTTGTAGATACGCAGTATTTT; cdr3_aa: CASSPKAPLVDTQYF
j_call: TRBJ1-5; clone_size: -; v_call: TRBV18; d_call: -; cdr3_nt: TGTGCCAGCTCACTTGTTGGGATCGGGAGCAATCAGCCCCAGCATTTT; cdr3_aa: CASSLVGIGSNQPQHF